The rows below give T cell receptor beta chains drawn from one sample of a study of beta chain features in type 1 diabetes. The table came from immunoSEQ multiplex PCR; TCRdb's copy has only in-frame clones and leaves some out. The sample yields 900,000 or so clones, 17% seen once. The source material was naive CD4+ T cells from blood. The receptor set was obtained from a woman aged 18-30 years in good health. Each CDR3 is given with its conserved first and last residue. D genes are given only for firm matches.

CDR3aa | j_gene | v_gene | d_gene
CASSLDRTDTQYF | TRBJ2-3 | TRBV5-1 | -
CASSAETGGRETQYF | TRBJ2-5 | TRBV9 | TRBD1
CASSQAEFGTQYF | TRBJ2-5 | TRBV5-1 | -
CASSPFGDRGMNTEAFF | TRBJ1-1 | TRBV18 | TRBD1
CASSVGPGTRTDTQYF | TRBJ2-3 | TRBV9 | -
CASSLLGGYNEQFF | TRBJ2-1 | TRBV7-2 | -
CASSWGQGQPQHF | TRBJ1-5 | TRBV5-4 | TRBD1
CASSISGTSGPRTDTQYF | TRBJ2-3 | TRBV19 | TRBD2
CASSIWGSQPQHF | TRBJ1-5 | TRBV19 | -
CASSEAVIGSYNEQFF | TRBJ2-1 | TRBV6-1 | -
CASKEFGVAGELFF | TRBJ2-2 | TRBV2 | -
CASSTARGRETQYF | TRBJ2-3 | TRBV7-9 | TRBD2
CASSYSIRQGFSYEQYF | TRBJ2-7 | TRBV6-8 | -
CASSVGGSVSNEQFF | TRBJ2-1 | TRBV9 | TRBD2
CASRPRAKNTEAFF | TRBJ1-1 | TRBV27 | -
CASSYSTAGSGNTIYF | TRBJ1-3 | TRBV6-5 | -
CASSPGQGPYEQYF | TRBJ2-7 | TRBV28 | TRBD1
CASSVGSLEQFF | TRBJ2-1 | TRBV28 | -
CASSLMLSLAGGYEQYF | TRBJ2-7 | TRBV4-3 | TRBD2
CASSLALAGDGEQYF | - | TRBV5-1 | TRBD2
CSVQPQVPDTQYF | TRBJ2-3 | TRBV29-1 | -
CSVETGTSGQSSYNEQFF | TRBJ2-1 | TRBV29-1 | TRBD2
CAHPTSANEQFF | TRBJ2-1 | TRBV30 | -
CASSLQAGNNEQFF | TRBJ2-1 | TRBV5-1 | -
CASSQSTRAEAFF | TRBJ1-1 | TRBV4-3 | -
CASRDAGGGSGYTF | TRBJ1-2 | TRBV27 | -
CASSQGGSNQPQHF | TRBJ1-5 | TRBV28 | TRBD1
CASSESAGGYNEQFF | TRBJ2-1 | TRBV7-2 | -
CASSLVSAPAELFF | TRBJ2-2 | TRBV5-6 | -
CASSVLARDNEQFF | TRBJ2-1 | TRBV10-2 | -
CASSSSPGLPDGELFF | TRBJ2-2 | TRBV5-1 | -
CASSLPPGYGYTF | TRBJ1-2 | TRBV5-4 | -
CSAKSYNEQFF | TRBJ2-1 | TRBV20-1 | -
CASSGTGGNQPQHF | TRBJ1-5 | TRBV19 | TRBD1
CASTVRAHTDTQYF | TRBJ2-3 | TRBV28 | -
CASSLVGVRYQFF | TRBJ2-1 | TRBV7-2 | -
CASSPRDRGGNEQFF | TRBJ2-1 | TRBV7-2 | TRBD1
CASSFGDLGEQYF | TRBJ2-7 | TRBV5-1 | -
CASSLYGQGSYEQYF | TRBJ2-7 | TRBV27 | TRBD1
CASSLERTGFGYTF | TRBJ1-2 | TRBV7-8 | TRBD1
CASSLGGYSYNEQFF | TRBJ2-1 | TRBV7-6 | -
CASSLLSGRSYNEQFF | TRBJ2-1 | TRBV5-1 | -
CASSRTEDRVTDTQYF | TRBJ2-3 | TRBV9 | TRBD1
CASSPGLAASSYNEQFF | TRBJ2-1 | TRBV4-2 | TRBD2
CASSADPTIAGGRDTQYF | TRBJ2-3 | TRBV9 | TRBD2
CASSWATGTDTQYF | TRBJ2-3 | TRBV7-2 | -
CASLAVTGKRSTDTQYF | TRBJ2-3 | TRBV2 | -
CASIRTSGLYNEQFF | TRBJ2-1 | TRBV5-1 | TRBD2
CASSLWLAVQETQYF | TRBJ2-5 | TRBV11-2 | TRBD2
CASRERGAPQETQYF | TRBJ2-5 | TRBV6-1 | TRBD2
CASSTSSPNNEQFF | TRBJ2-1 | TRBV28 | -
CASSPGTENTGELFF | TRBJ2-2 | TRBV19 | TRBD1
CSVVLGETQYF | TRBJ2-5 | TRBV20-1 | -